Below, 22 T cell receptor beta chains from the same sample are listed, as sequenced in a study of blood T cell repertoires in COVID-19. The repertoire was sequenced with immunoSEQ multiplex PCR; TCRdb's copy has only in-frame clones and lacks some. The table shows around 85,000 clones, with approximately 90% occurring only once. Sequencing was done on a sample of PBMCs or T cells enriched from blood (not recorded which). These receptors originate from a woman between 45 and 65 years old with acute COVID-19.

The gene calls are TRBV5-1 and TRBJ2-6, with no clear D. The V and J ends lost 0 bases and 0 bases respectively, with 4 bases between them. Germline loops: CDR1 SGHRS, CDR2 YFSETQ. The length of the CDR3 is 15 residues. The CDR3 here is CASSLEHSGANVLTF. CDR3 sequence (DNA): TGCGCCAGCAGCTTGGAGCACTCTGGGGCCAACGTCCTGACTTTC.

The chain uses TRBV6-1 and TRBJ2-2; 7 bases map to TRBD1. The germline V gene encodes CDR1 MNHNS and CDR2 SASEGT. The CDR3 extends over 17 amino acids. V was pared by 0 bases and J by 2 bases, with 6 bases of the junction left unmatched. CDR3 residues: CASSEAGTARNTGELFF. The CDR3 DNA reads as TGTGCCAGCAGTGAAGCGGGGACAGCGAGAAACACCGGGGAGCTGTTTTTT.

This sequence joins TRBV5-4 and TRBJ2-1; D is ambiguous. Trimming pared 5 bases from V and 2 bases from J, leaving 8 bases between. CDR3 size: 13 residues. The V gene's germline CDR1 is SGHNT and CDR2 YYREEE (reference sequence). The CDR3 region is CASSPAAYNEQFF. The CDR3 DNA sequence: TGTGCCAGCAGTCCCGCAGCCTACAATGAGCAGTTCTTC.

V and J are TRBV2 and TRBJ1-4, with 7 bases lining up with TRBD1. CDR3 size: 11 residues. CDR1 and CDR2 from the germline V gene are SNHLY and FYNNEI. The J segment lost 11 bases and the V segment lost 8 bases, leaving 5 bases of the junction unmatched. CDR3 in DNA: TGTGCCAGCGACGACAGGGTTAAACTGTTTTTT. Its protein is CASDDRVKLFF.

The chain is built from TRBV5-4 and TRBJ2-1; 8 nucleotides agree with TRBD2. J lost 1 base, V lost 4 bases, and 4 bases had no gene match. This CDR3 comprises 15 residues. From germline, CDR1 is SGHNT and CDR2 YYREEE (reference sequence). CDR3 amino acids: CASSRERESYNEQFF. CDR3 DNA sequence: TGTGCCAGCAGCCGAGAGCGGGAGTCCTACAATGAGCAGTTCTTC.

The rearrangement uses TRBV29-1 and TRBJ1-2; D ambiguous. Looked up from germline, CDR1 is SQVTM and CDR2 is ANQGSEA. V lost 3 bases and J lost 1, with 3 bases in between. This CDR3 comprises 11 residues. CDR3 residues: CSVDSNYGYTF. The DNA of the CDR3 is TGCAGCGTTGACAGTAACTATGGCTACACCTTC.

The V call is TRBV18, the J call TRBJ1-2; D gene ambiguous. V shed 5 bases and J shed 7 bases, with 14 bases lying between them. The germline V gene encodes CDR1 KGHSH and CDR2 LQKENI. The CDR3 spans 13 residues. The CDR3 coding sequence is TGTGCCAGCTCAGATACAAGCGAGGGTGGCTACACCTTC. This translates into CASSDTSEGGYTF.

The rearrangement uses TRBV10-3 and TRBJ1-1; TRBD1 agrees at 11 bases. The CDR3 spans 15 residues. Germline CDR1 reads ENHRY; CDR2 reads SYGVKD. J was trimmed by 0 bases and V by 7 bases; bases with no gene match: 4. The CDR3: CAITGTGGVNTEAFF. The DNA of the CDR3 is TGTGCCATCACAGGGACAGGGGGTGTGAACACTGAAGCTTTCTTT.

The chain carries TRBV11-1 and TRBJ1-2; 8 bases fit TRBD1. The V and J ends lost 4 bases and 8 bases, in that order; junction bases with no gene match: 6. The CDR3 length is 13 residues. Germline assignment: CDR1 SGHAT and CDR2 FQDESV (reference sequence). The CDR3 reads CASSWTGSRGYTF. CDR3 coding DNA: TGTGCCAGCAGCTGGACAGGGAGTCGGGGCTACACCTTC.

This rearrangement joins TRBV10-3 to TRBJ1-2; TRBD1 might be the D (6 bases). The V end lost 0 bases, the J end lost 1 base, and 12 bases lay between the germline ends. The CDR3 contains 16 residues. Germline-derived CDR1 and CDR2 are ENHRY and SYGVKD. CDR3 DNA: TGTGCCATCAGTGAGTCTGGGGGCCTCGATAACTATGGCTACACCTTC. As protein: CAISESGGLDNYGYTF.

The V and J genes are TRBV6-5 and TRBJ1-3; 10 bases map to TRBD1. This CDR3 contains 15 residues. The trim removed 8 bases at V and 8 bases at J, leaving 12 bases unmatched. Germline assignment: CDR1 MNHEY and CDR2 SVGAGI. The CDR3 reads CASRPGGTGVYTIYF. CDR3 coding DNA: TGTGCCAGCCGCCCTGGTGGGACAGGGGTCTACACCATATATTTT.

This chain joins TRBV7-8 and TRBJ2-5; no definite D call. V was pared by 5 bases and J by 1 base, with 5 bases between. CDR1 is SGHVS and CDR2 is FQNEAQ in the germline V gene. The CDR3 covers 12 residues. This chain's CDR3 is CASSPFQETQYF. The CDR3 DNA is TGTGCCAGCAGCCCGTTCCAAGAGACCCAGTACTTC.

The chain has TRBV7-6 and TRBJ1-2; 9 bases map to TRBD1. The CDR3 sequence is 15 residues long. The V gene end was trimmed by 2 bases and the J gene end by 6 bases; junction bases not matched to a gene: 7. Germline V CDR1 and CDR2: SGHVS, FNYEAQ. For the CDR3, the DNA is TGTGCCAGCAGCTTAAACAGGGGGCGCCGGGATGGCTACACCTTC. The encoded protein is CASSLNRGRRDGYTF.

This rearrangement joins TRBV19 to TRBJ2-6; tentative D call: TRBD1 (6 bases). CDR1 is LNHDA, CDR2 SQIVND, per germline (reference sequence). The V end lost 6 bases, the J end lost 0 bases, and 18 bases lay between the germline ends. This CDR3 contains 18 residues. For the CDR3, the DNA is TGTGCCAGTAGCCACTCCGGGACACCTTTCTCTGGGGCCAACGTCCTGACTTTC. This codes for CASSHSGTPFSGANVLTF.

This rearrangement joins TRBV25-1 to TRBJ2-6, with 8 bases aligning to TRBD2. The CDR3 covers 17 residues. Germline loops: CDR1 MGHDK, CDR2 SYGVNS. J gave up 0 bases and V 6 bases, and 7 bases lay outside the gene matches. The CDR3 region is CASRRAGGPSGANVLTF. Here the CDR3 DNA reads TGTGCCAGCAGGAGGGCGGGAGGCCCCTCTGGGGCCAACGTCCTGACTTTC.

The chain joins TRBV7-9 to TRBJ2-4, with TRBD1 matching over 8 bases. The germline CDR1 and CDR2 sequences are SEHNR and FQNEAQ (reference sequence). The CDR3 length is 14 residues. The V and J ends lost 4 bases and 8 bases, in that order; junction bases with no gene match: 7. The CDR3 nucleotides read TGTGCCAGCAGCTCCTACAGGGGGACGGACATTCAGTACTTC. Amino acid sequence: CASSSYRGTDIQYF.

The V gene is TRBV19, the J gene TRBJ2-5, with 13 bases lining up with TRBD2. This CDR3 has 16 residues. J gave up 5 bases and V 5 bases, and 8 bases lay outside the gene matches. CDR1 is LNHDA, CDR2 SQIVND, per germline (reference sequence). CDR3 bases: TGTGCCAGTAGTGGTAGGACTAGCGGGAGTTGGGAGACCCAGTACTTC. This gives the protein CASSGRTSGSWETQYF.

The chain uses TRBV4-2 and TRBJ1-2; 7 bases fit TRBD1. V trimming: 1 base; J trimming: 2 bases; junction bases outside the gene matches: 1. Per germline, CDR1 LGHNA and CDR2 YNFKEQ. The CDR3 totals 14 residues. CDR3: CASSQATGNYGYTF. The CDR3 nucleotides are TGTGCCAGCAGCCAAGCGACAGGGAACTATGGCTACACCTTC.

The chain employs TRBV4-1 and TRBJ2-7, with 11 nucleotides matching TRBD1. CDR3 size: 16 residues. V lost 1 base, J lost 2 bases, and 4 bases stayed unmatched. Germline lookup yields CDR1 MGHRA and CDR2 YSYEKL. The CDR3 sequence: CASSQGTGGLTYEQYF. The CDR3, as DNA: TGCGCCAGCAGCCAAGGGACAGGGGGCCTCACCTACGAGCAGTACTTC.

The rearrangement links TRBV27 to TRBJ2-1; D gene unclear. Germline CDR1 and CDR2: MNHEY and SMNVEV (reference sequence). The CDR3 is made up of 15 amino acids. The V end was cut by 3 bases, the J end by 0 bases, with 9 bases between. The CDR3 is CASSFTTISYNEQFF. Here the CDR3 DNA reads TGTGCCAGCAGTTTTACAACAATCTCCTACAATGAGCAGTTCTTC.

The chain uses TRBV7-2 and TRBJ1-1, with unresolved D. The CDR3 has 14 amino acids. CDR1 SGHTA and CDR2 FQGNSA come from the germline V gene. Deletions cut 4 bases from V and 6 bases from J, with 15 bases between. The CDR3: CASSSVNSGSEAFF. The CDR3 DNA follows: TGTGCCAGCAGCTCCGTGAACTCGGGGTCTGAAGCTTTCTTT.

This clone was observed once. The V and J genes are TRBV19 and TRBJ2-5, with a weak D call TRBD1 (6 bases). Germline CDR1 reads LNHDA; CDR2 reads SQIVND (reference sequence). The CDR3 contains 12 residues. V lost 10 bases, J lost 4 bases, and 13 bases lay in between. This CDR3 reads CAISWTAETQYF. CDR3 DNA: TGTGCCATTTCTTGGACAGCAGAGACCCAGTACTTC.